A single sample gave rise to the 26 T cell receptor beta chains below, sequenced in a study of blood T cell repertoires in COVID-19. Clones were read by immunoSEQ multiplex PCR, and TCRdb kept only the in-frame ones, dropping some. Of hundreds of thousands of clones in the sample, approximately 90% were seen once. The material sequenced was peripheral blood. Receptors originate from a woman under 30 with acute or convalescent COVID-19.

V usage is TRBV7-2 and J usage is TRBJ1-2; perhaps TRBD1 as D (5 bases). This CDR3 region has 14 residues. Trimming removed 5 bases from V and 4 bases from J, with 14 bases in between. CDR1 SGHTA and CDR2 FQGNSA come from the germline V gene. The CDR3 is CASSRDRELYGYTF. In nucleotides, the CDR3 is TGTGCCAGCAGCCGCGACAGAGAACTCTATGGCTACACCTTC. Using reference TRBV7-2 and TRBJ1-2 for the parts outside the CDR3, the full variable domain is GAGVSQSPSNKVTEKGKDVELRCDPISGHTALYWYRQSLGQGLEFLIYFQGNSAPDKSGLPSDRFSAERTGGSVSTLTIQRTQQEDSAVYLCASSRDRELYGYTFGSGTRLTVV.

The chain employs TRBV18 and TRBJ2-1; no firm D call. Germline V CDR1 and CDR2: KGHSH, LQKENI. CDR3 size: 14 residues. V lost 3 bases, J lost 3 bases, and 9 bases lay in between. CDR3 residues: CASSPQSHYNEQFF. The CDR3 DNA reads as TGTGCCAGCTCACCTCAGTCCCACTACAATGAGCAGTTCTTC.

The chain links TRBV5-1 to TRBJ1-1, with D possibly TRBD1 on 6 matching bases. The CDR3 length is 15 residues. The V end was cut by 3 bases, the J end by 4 bases, with 16 bases between. Germline V gives CDR1 SGHRS, CDR2 YFSETQ. The CDR3: CASSSWTVQGTEAFF. As DNA, the CDR3 is TGCGCCAGCAGCTCATGGACAGTCCAGGGCACTGAAGCTTTCTTT.

The genes are TRBV7-9 and TRBJ2-3; 10 bases line up with TRBD2. The CDR3 extends over 14 amino acids. With 5 bases clipped from V and 5 bases from J, the junction kept 4 bases outside the gene matches. Germline lookup yields CDR1 SEHNR and CDR2 FQNEAQ (reference sequence). This chain's CDR3 is CASSPSGGGDTQYF. The CDR3 coding sequence is TGTGCCAGCAGCCCTAGCGGGGGCGGAGATACGCAGTATTTT.

The chain has TRBV11-2 and TRBJ2-7; perhaps TRBD1 as D (6 bases). The CDR3 contains 16 residues. The V gene's germline CDR1 is SGHAT and CDR2 FQNNGV. V was clipped by 0 bases and J by 0 bases, with 12 bases between them. The DNA of the CDR3 is TGTGCCAGCAGCTTAGATCTTGGACAGAGCTCCTACGAGCAGTACTTC. Translation: CASSLDLGQSSYEQYF.

The genes are TRBV7-8 and TRBJ1-3, with D tentatively TRBD1 (5 bases). Germline V gene lookup returns CDR1 SGHVS and CDR2 FQNEAQ. This CDR3 spans 16 amino acids. V gave up 1 base and J gave up 2 bases, with 12 bases separating them. In nucleotides, the CDR3 is TGTGCCAGCAGCTTAGGTTTGGGGGGGGCTGGAAACACCATATATTTT. It translates to CASSLGLGGAGNTIYF.

The chain is built from TRBV4-3 and TRBJ1-5; 7 bases align to TRBD1. With 4 bases clipped from V and 0 bases from J, the junction kept 6 bases outside the gene matches. There are 16 residues in the CDR3. Germline CDR1 is LGHNA and CDR2 is YSLEER. As DNA, the CDR3 is TGCGCCAGCAGCCTGCACACAGGGGATAGCAATCAGCCCCAGCATTTT. This codes for CASSLHTGDSNQPQHF.

The DNA for the CDR3 is TGTGCCAGCAGCTTGATGTTAGGCAGCGGCGAGACCCAGTACTTC. Translated, it gives CASSLMLGSGETQYF. The chain has TRBV5-6 and TRBJ2-5; D is possibly TRBD2 (5 bases). Trimming left V 1 base short and J 5 bases short, with 15 bases between. The CDR3 sequence is 15 residues long. Germline V gives CDR1 SGHDT, CDR2 YYEEEE.

The chain joins TRBV3-1 (or the pseudogene TRBV3-2) to TRBJ2-3; 9 bases line up with TRBD1. Trimming cost V 4 bases and J 14 bases; bases outside gene matches: 7. The germline V gene encodes CDR1 LGHDT and CDR2 YNNKEL (reference sequence). This CDR3 comprises 12 residues. CDR3 region: CASSRTGVRRYF. DNA of the CDR3: TGTGCCAGCAGCCGGACAGGGGTTCGGCGGTATTTT.

The CDR3 region is CASSPQSPGQPQHF. In DNA form, the CDR3 reads TGTGCCAGCAGCCCACAGTCCCCCGGTCAGCCCCAGCATTTT. V usage is TRBV2 and J usage is TRBJ1-5; no reliable D call. V was shortened by 6 bases and J by 6 bases, with 15 bases between the two germline ends. The germline V gene has CDR1 SNHLY and CDR2 FYNNEI. This CDR3 is 14 amino acids long.

The J gene is TRBJ2-1, the V gene TRBV5-1; D may be TRBD2 (6 bases). Germline lookup yields CDR1 SGHRS and CDR2 YFSETQ. The CDR3 spans 16 residues. Trimming removed 1 base from V and 0 bases from J, with 11 bases in between. CDR3 residues: CASSLRGVGSYNEQFF. The CDR3 region has the DNA TGCGCCAGCAGCTTGCGCGGGGTCGGCTCCTACAATGAGCAGTTCTTC.

The genes are TRBV2 and TRBJ1-2; 7 bases match TRBD1. Germline V CDR1 and CDR2: SNHLY, FYNNEI. The CDR3 totals 14 residues. Losses at the gene ends were 4 bases for V and 8 bases for J; bases not matched to a gene: 10. The CDR3 DNA is TGTGCCAGCAGTGTAAAGGCGACAGGGTCGGGCTACACCTTC. Translation: CASSVKATGSGYTF.

The chain joins TRBV13 to TRBJ2-7, with D tentatively TRBD1 (5 bases). Germline V gives CDR1 PRHDT, CDR2 FYEKMQ (reference sequence). This CDR3 region has 15 residues. Trimming shortened V by 6 bases and J by 3 bases, and 18 bases separated the two germline ends. This CDR3 is CASSQGPGKNYEQYF. The CDR3 nucleotides are TGTGCCAGCAGTCAAGGCCCAGGGAAGAACTACGAGCAGTACTTC.

With respect to this clone: The same CDR3 arises from other DNA sequences in this sample as well. The rearrangement links TRBV29-1 to TRBJ1-1, with D possibly TRBD1 on 6 matching bases. Trimming removed 3 bases at V and 2 bases at J, with 7 bases between. CDR1 is SQVTM and CDR2 is ANQGSEA in the germline V gene. This CDR3 is built from 12 residues. The CDR3 coding sequence is TGCAGCGTTGAGACAGGAAACACTGAAGCTTTCTTT. Its translation: CSVETGNTEAFF.

J is TRBJ1-2 and V is TRBV19; a weak D match, TRBD1 (5 bases). Germline CDR1 reads LNHDA; CDR2 reads SQIVND (reference sequence). This CDR3 has 14 residues. V dropped 0 bases and J dropped 8 bases, with 13 bases sitting between them. The CDR3 sequence is CASSIDRELRGYTF. In DNA, the CDR3 is TGTGCCAGTAGTATAGACAGGGAACTAAGAGGCTACACCTTC.

The genes are TRBV12-2 and TRBJ2-1; TRBD2, the table's D call, was not compared with the DNA. TRBV12-2 is marked as a pseudogene. This CDR3 region has 20 residues. DNA for the CDR3: TGTGCAAGTCGTCTACCCTACCTTGGCGTCCGCGGGGAATCCTACAATGAGCAGTTCTTC. Residues: CASRLPYLGVRGESYNEQFF.

On this clone itself: This CDR3 is missing its conserved last phenylalanine or tryptophan, likely due to a read error. No DNA is shown, since the ends of the CDR3 on it are uncertain; the CDR3 is the one TCRdb lists. V usage is TRBV6-1 and J usage is TRBJ2-4; the table's D gene call, TRBD1, was not cross checked with the DNA. The CDR3 adds up to 14 amino acids, both ends counted. Germline values: CDR1 MNHNS, CDR2 SASEGT. CDR3 region: CASSDGQYRRGFFD.

The table lists this clone with many counts. The V and J genes are TRBV30 and TRBJ2-2; 7 nucleotides match TRBD1. With V trimmed by 2 bases and J by 3 bases, 6 bases remained unmatched. The length of the CDR3 is 15 residues. From germline, CDR1 is GTSNPN and CDR2 SVGIG (reference sequence). This chain's CDR3 is CAWSHRGVDTGELFF. CDR3 sequence (DNA): TGTGCCTGGAGTCACAGGGGAGTGGACACCGGGGAGCTGTTTTTT.

In its sample, this clone was seen once. The chain is built from TRBV30 and TRBJ1-1; tentative D call: TRBD1 (6 bases). The CDR3 is 12 residues long. V gave up 2 bases and J gave up 3 bases, with 7 bases separating them. Germline V CDR1 and CDR2: GTSNPN, SVGIG (reference sequence). As DNA, the CDR3 is TGTGCCTGGAGTAGGGGGTACACTGAAGCTTTCTTT. Translation gives CAWSRGYTEAFF.

This chain links TRBV5-1 with TRBJ1-5; 9 positions agree with TRBD1. The CDR3 is 14 amino acids. CDR1 SGHRS and CDR2 YFSETQ come from the germline V gene. V shed 4 bases and J 4 bases; nucleotides not matched to a gene: 3. The CDR3 nucleotides are TGCGCCAGCAGCGCGACAGGGGGGAATCAGCCCCAGCATTTT. It specifies CASSATGGNQPQHF.

This rearrangement joins TRBV6-6 to TRBJ1-2; no reliable D call. The CDR3 runs to 14 residues. Germline V gene sequence: CDR1 MNHNY, CDR2 SVGAGI (reference sequence). Trimming removed 0 bases from V and 6 bases from J, with 11 bases in between. Here the CDR3 reads CASSYSGRVDGYTF. The CDR3 DNA reads TGTGCCAGCAGTTACTCCGGTAGAGTAGATGGCTACACCTTC.

J is TRBJ2-5 and V is TRBV5-4; TRBD1 might be the D (5 bases). The germline V and J ends were trimmed by 3 bases and 2 bases, with 14 bases remaining between them. Germline lookup yields CDR1 SGHNT and CDR2 YYREEE (reference sequence). The CDR3 spans 15 residues. This chain's CDR3 is CASSSSRGRQETQYF. The CDR3 DNA reads TGTGCCAGCAGCTCCTCTAGGGGCAGGCAAGAGACCCAGTACTTC. Filled out from reference TRBV5-4 and TRBJ2-5, the complete variable domain reads ETGVTQSPTHLIKTRGQQVTLRCSSQSGHNTVSWYQQALGQGPQFIFQYYREEENGRGNFPPRFSGLQFPNYSSELNVNALELDDSALYLCASSSSRGRQETQYFGPGTRLLVL.

The chain joins TRBV3-1 (or the pseudogene TRBV3-2) to TRBJ1-6, with a weak D call TRBD1 (5 bases). Germline V CDR1 and CDR2: LGHDT, YNNKEL (reference sequence). Deletions cut 7 bases from V and 5 bases from J, with 12 bases between. The CDR3 consists of 14 residues. CDR3: CASTSDRDNSPLHF. The CDR3 region has the DNA TGTGCCAGCACCTCTGACAGAGATAATTCACCCCTCCACTTT.

V usage is TRBV29-1 and J usage is TRBJ2-2; 10 nucleotides agree with TRBD1. Unmatched junction bases numbered 11, after V lost 7 bases and J lost 6 bases. Per the germline V gene, CDR1 is SQVTM and CDR2 is ANQGSEA. CDR3 size: 15 residues. The CDR3 DNA sequence: TGCAGCGCCCGTGGGACAGGGGAAGGGCCCGGGGAGCTGTTTTTT. This translates into CSARGTGEGPGELFF.

The genes are TRBV7-9 and TRBJ1-3; TRBD1 aligns across 9 bases. The CDR3 is made up of 16 amino acids. V lost 0 bases to trimming and J lost 0 bases; unmatched junction nucleotides: 0. Germline V gene data show CDR1 as SEHNR and CDR2 as FQNEAQ (reference sequence). DNA for the CDR3: TGTGCCAGCAGCTTAGCACAGGGGGCCTCTGGAAACACCATATATTTT. The encoded protein is CASSLAQGASGNTIYF.

Details on this clone: At one boundary the junction diverges from the germline segment, which might be a read error. V gene TRBV7-3 combines with J gene TRBJ1-2; 8 bases agree with TRBD1. CDR3 length: 12 amino acids. CDR1 SGHTA and CDR2 FQGTGA come from the germline V gene. CDR3 loop: CASSLRDRHIHF. The CDR3 nucleotides read TGTGCCAGCAGCTTAAGGGACAGGCACATCCACTTC.